This entry lists 10 T cell receptor beta chains sequenced from one sample in a study of cytomegalovirus exposure and HLA in healthy donors. With 60 Vbeta and 13 Jbeta primers, the PCR was carried out. Sequenced by immunoSEQ multiplex PCR; TCRdb stores in-frame clones only, minus some. The sample holds fewer than 200,000 clones, approximately 71% seen once. The specimen was PBMCs. These receptors came from a girl under 18 in good health and CMV-seronegative.

The chain combines TRBV5-4 with TRBJ2-5; TRBD2 matches at 7 bases. CDR1 and CDR2 (germline): SGHNT, YYREEE (reference sequence). V shed 4 bases, J shed 4 bases, and the junction held 4 bases outside the gene matches. The CDR3 extends over 13 amino acids. The DNA of the CDR3 is TGTGCCAGCAGCCCGGAGCGGGGAGAGACCCAGTACTTC. Translated: CASSPERGETQYF.

The rearrangement joins TRBV29-1 to TRBJ1-5; 9 bases are shared with TRBD1. The CDR3 sequence is 15 residues long. CDR1 and CDR2 from the germline V gene are SQVTM and ANQGSEA. V was pared by 6 bases and J by 3 bases, with 9 bases of the junction left unmatched. The DNA of the CDR3 is TGCAGCGTAATCCCGGGACAGGGCAACAATCAGCCCCAGCATTTT. This sequence encodes CSVIPGQGNNQPQHF.

This clone was seen only a few times. This CDR3 is also generated by other DNA sequences in the sample. The chain is built from TRBV7-9 and TRBJ1-1; D not certain. V lost 1 base and J lost 2, with 11 bases in between. The germline gives CDR1 SEHNR, CDR2 FQNEAQ (reference sequence). The CDR3 contains 15 residues. CDR3 DNA sequence: TGTGCCAGCAGCTTAGTCGGAGGGAGTAACACTGAAGCTTTCTTT. Translating gives CASSLVGGSNTEAFF.

This chain links TRBV9 with TRBJ2-3, with 7 bases aligning to TRBD2. The V and J ends lost 4 bases and 6 bases, in that order; junction bases with no gene match: 5. The germline gives CDR1 SGDLS, CDR2 YYNGEE. CDR3 length: 13 residues. For the CDR3, the DNA is TGTGCCAGCAGCCTGAGGACTAGGGATACGCAGTATTTT. Protein product: CASSLRTRDTQYF.

The rearrangement joins TRBV7-2 to TRBJ2-1, with 11 bases aligning to TRBD2. The germline V gene encodes CDR1 SGHTA and CDR2 FQGNSA. Germline trimming cut 1 base from V and 6 bases from J; bases unmatched to any gene: 11. This CDR3 is built from 18 residues. This CDR3 reads CASSLGGTSGGLSNEQFF. DNA for the CDR3: TGTGCCAGCAGCTTAGGGGGAACTAGCGGGGGCCTCTCCAATGAGCAGTTCTTC. Drawing the rest from reference TRBV7-2 and TRBJ2-1, the complete variable domain is GAGVSQSPSNKVTEKGKDVELRCDPISGHTALYWYRQSLGQGLEFLIYFQGNSAPDKSGLPSDRFSAERTGGSVSTLTIQRTQQEDSAVYLCASSLGGTSGGLSNEQFFGPGTRLTVL.

The chain joins TRBV23-1 to TRBJ1-5, with D perhaps matching TRBD1 (6 bases). TRBV23-1 is marked as an open reading frame, function uncertain. V was pared by 3 bases and J by 0 bases, with 15 bases between. CDR3 length: 17 residues. DNA of the CDR3: TGCGCCAGCAGTCAGGAGGGGGGGGACCATAGCAATCAGCCCCAGCATTTT. It is translated as CASSQEGGDHSNQPQHF.

This clone occurred a few times. This chain uses TRBV4-2 with TRBJ1-6; D ambiguous. This CDR3 is built from 13 residues. Trimming pared 0 bases from V and 14 bases from J, leaving 11 bases between. CDR1 and CDR2 (germline): LGHNA, YNFKEQ. The CDR3 spells CASSQDLEVTLHF. In nucleotides, the CDR3 is TGTGCCAGCAGCCAAGATTTGGAGGTAACCCTCCACTTT.

This chain connects TRBV19 to TRBJ1-2; 9 nucleotides match TRBD1. CDR1 is LNHDA and CDR2 is SQIVND in the germline V gene (reference sequence). The CDR3 loop spans 15 amino acids. With V trimmed by 4 bases and J by 8 bases, 11 bases remained unmatched. The CDR3 DNA reads TGTGCCAGTAGTACGGGACAGGGACTTTACGGGGGCTACACCTTC. Protein: CASSTGQGLYGGYTF. The complete variable domain, with remaining parts taken from reference TRBV19 and TRBJ1-2, reads DGGITQSPKYLFRKEGQNVTLSCEQNLNHDAMYWYRQDPGQGLRLIYYSQIVNDFQKGDIAEGYSVSREKKESFPLTVTSAQKNPTAFYLCASSTGQGLYGGYTFGSGTRLTVV.

The chain recombines TRBV7-3 with TRBJ2-1; 11 bases are shared with TRBD2. The V gene's germline CDR1 is SGHTA and CDR2 FQGTGA. Losses at the gene ends were 5 bases for V and 0 bases for J; bases not matched to a gene: 6. This CDR3 comprises 17 residues. This CDR3 reads CASSPLAGASSYNEQFF. Here the CDR3 DNA reads TGTGCCAGCAGCCCACTAGCGGGGGCCAGCTCCTACAATGAGCAGTTCTTC.

V and J are TRBV19 and TRBJ2-7, with a possible D match to TRBD2 (5 bases). Germline V gene lookup returns CDR1 LNHDA and CDR2 SQIVND (reference sequence). Trimming took off 1 base at V and 2 bases at J, with 12 bases between the two ends. This CDR3 is built from 15 residues. The CDR3 loop is CASSIGSGPPYEQYF. The CDR3 DNA reads TGTGCCAGTAGTATAGGAAGCGGTCCCCCCTACGAGCAGTACTTC.